This T cell receptor (beta chain) appears in the sequencing data of a study of cytomegalovirus exposure and HLA in healthy donors. Study results and limitations: Within the data, a cluster of highly shared sequence variants was likely a sequencing artifact.

The CDR3 has 19 residues. Comments on this clone: Its matching antigen is unknown.

PCR employed 60 Vbeta and 13 Jbeta primers. Profiling relied on immunoSEQ multiplex PCR, and the TCRdb table lists in-frame clones only, not all of them. The table shows roughly 200,000 clones, with about 80% occurring only once. The chain uses TRBV21-1 and TRBJ1-2. TRBV21-1 is shown as a pseudogene. Sequencing input: PBMCs. The receptor comes from a man in his late teens or twenties in good health and CMV-seronegative. CDR3 region: CASSKDVAGREVSNYGYTF. In DNA form, the CDR3 reads TGTGCCAGCAGCAAAGACGTTGCGGGACGAGAAGTTTCTAACTATGGCTACACCTTC.